These T cell receptor beta chains were read from a single sample in a study of Graves' ophthalmopathy and Graves' hyperthyroidism. TCRdb re-analysed the multiplex PCR reads in MiXCR, keeping a single row per CDR3 protein. The sample contains about half a million distinct CDR3 sequences, around 15% of which appear only once. The sequenced sample consisted of blood. These receptors originate from a woman in her 30s with Graves' ophthalmopathy. Both conserved end residues are part of each CDR3. D genes are given only for firm matches. Clone sizes are given selectively: once, few, many, or a class where the clone is expanded.

CDR3aa | CDR3nt | j_gene | abundance | v_gene | d_gene
CASRPARRNTEAFF | TGTGCCAGCAGGCCAGCGAGACGAAACACTGAAGCTTTCTTT | TRBJ1-1 | many | TRBV28 | NA
CASSAQAGTYEQYF | TGTGCCAGCAGTGCCCAAGCGGGGACCTACGAGCAGTACTTC | TRBJ2-7 | many | TRBV12-3/TRBV12-4 | TRBD2
CASSQDETGDGPQHF | TGCGCCAGCAGCCAAGATGAGACAGGGGATGGGCCCCAGCATTTT | TRBJ1-5 | many | TRBV4-1 | TRBD1
CASRPSTDYEQYF | TGTGCCAGCAGACCCTCGACCGACTACGAGCAGTACTTC | TRBJ2-7 | NA | TRBV6-1 | NA
CAWSVQGTYGYTF | TGTGCCTGGAGTGTACAGGGGACCTATGGCTACACCTTC | TRBJ1-2 | NA | TRBV30 | TRBD1
CASRLRGSSGNTIYF | TGTGCCAGCCGCCTCAGGGGGTCCTCTGGAAACACCATATATTTT | TRBJ1-3 | many | TRBV12-3/TRBV12-4 | TRBD1
CASTIDRAGELFF | TGTGCCAGTACCATCGACAGGGCCGGGGAGCTGTTTTTT | TRBJ2-2 | many | TRBV19 | TRBD1
CASSVVGDGSYEQYF | TGTGCCAGCAGCGTAGTTGGGGATGGGTCCTACGAGCAGTACTTC | TRBJ2-7 | many | TRBV9 | NA
CSARPSGSSYEQYF | TGCAGTGCTAGACCGAGCGGGAGCTCCTACGAGCAGTACTTC | TRBJ2-7 | many | TRBV20-1 | TRBD2
CASSLSWGASTEAFF | TGTGCCAGCAGTTTAAGCTGGGGGGCGAGCACTGAAGCTTTCTTT | TRBJ1-1 | many | TRBV12-3/TRBV12-4 | NA
CASSPGGSGTIYF | TGTGCCAGCAGTCCAGGTGGAAGCGGCACCATATATTTT | TRBJ1-3 | many | TRBV12-3/TRBV12-4 | NA
CASSTRQGVLSGANVLTF | TGTGCCAGCAGTACCCGACAGGGGGTATTGTCTGGGGCCAACGTCCTGACTTTC | TRBJ2-6 | many | TRBV28 | TRBD1
CSVVGGGRYEQYF | TGCAGCGTGGTGGGAGGGGGGCGATACGAGCAGTACTTC | TRBJ2-7 | NA | TRBV29-1 | NA
CASSEPGQGFKAFF | TGTGCCAGCAGTGAGCCGGGACAGGGGTTTAAAGCTTTCTTT | TRBJ1-1 | NA | TRBV2 | TRBD1
CASSALTGGDSPLHF | TGTGCCAGCAGCGCTCTAACAGGGGGCGATTCACCCCTCCACTTT | TRBJ1-6 | many | TRBV9 | TRBD1
CASSVSRNRGGDEKLFF | TGTGCCAGCAGCGTAAGTCGTAACAGGGGAGGAGATGAAAAACTGTTTTTT | TRBJ1-4 | NA | TRBV9 | TRBD1
CASSDWTGRIYEQYF | TGTGCCAGCAGTGATTGGACAGGGAGGATCTACGAGCAGTACTTC | TRBJ2-7 | many | TRBV6-1 | TRBD1
CASSSRGRGQETQYF | TGTGCCAGTAGCTCCAGGGGGCGCGGACAAGAGACCCAGTACTTC | TRBJ2-5 | few | TRBV19 | TRBD1
CASSSPLGTAANYGYTF | TGTGCCAGCAGCTCCCCCCTAGGGACAGCCGCTAACTATGGCTACACCTTC | TRBJ1-2 | many | TRBV7-9 | TRBD1
CASSPGTGSTGELFF | TGTGCCAGCAGCCCCGGGACAGGGTCCACCGGGGAGCTGTTTTTT | TRBJ2-2 | many | TRBV13 | TRBD1
CASRATGWNQPQHF | TGTGCCAGCAGAGCGACCGGGTGGAATCAGCCCCAGCATTTT | TRBJ1-5 | NA | TRBV6-2/TRBV6-3 | NA
CASSVARAAGHGNIQYF | TGTGCCAGCAGCGTAGCGCGGGCAGCAGGACACGGGAACATTCAGTACTTC | TRBJ2-4 | many | TRBV9 | NA
CSARPLRDIPAETEQYF | TGCAGTGCTAGGCCCCTCCGGGACATTCCCGCCGAAACAGAGCAGTACTTC | TRBJ2-7 | NA | TRBV20-1 | NA
CASSIRKTQYF | TGTGCCAGCAGCATAAGGAAGACCCAGTACTTC | TRBJ2-5 | many | TRBV7-4 | NA
CASSPPGTGNYEQYF | TGCGCCAGCAGTCCCCCCGGGACGGGAAACTACGAGCAGTACTTC | TRBJ2-7 | NA | TRBV5-1 | NA
CASSLEVPYEQYF | TGCGCCAGCAGCTTGGAAGTCCCCTACGAGCAGTACTTC | TRBJ2-7 | many | TRBV5-1 | NA
CASSHARLSYGYTF | TGTGCCAGCAGCCACGCAAGGCTGTCTTACGGCTACACCTTC | TRBJ1-2 | many | TRBV12-3/TRBV12-4 | NA
CASSWGTSGVSGETQYF | TGTGCCAGCAGCTGGGGTACTAGCGGGGTCTCGGGAGAGACCCAGTACTTC | TRBJ2-5 | few | TRBV7-2 | TRBD2
CASSSRVYEQYF | TGTGCCAGCAGTTCCAGGGTTTACGAGCAGTACTTC | TRBJ2-7 | many | TRBV6-5 | NA
CASSQRTSGGPDTGELFF | TGCGCCAGCAGCCAACGGACTAGCGGGGGGCCCGACACCGGGGAGCTGTTTTTT | TRBJ2-2 | many | TRBV4-1 | TRBD2
CASSNSRGTAEAFF | TGTGCCAGCAGCAACTCCAGGGGGACGGCTGAAGCTTTCTTT | TRBJ1-1 | many | TRBV7-8 | TRBD1
CAWSVSYGFTF | TGTGCCTGGAGTGTCAGCTATGGCTTCACCTTC | TRBJ1-2 | NA | TRBV30 | NA
CASSLEGVNYGYTF | TGCGCCAGCAGCTTGGAGGGAGTCAACTATGGCTACACCTTC | TRBJ1-2 | many | TRBV5-1 | NA
CASNRGELFF | TGTGCCAGCAATCGCGGGGAGCTGTTTTTT | TRBJ2-2 | many | TRBV6-1 | NA
CSVVGGSYEQYF | TGCAGCGTTGTGGGCGGCTCCTACGAGCAGTACTTC | TRBJ2-7 | many | TRBV29-1 | NA
CASSPDRGKTQYF | TGCGCCAGCAGCCCAGACAGGGGAAAGACCCAGTACTTC | TRBJ2-5 | few | TRBV5-1 | TRBD1
CASSRQGASKSYEQYF | TGTGCCAGCTCAAGACAGGGGGCCAGTAAGTCCTACGAGCAGTACTTC | TRBJ2-7 | many | TRBV18 | TRBD1
CASSRTGGSQPQHF | TGTGCCAGCAGTCGGACAGGGGGCAGTCAGCCCCAGCATTTT | TRBJ1-5 | many | TRBV7-2 | TRBD1
CASSLQGVSNQPQHF | TGTGCCAGCAGCTTGCAGGGTGTAAGCAATCAGCCCCAGCATTTT | TRBJ1-5 | many | TRBV7-9 | NA